This TCR beta chain originates from a study of human T cells and chemical hapten exposure. About the research overall: Diphenylcyclopropenone was applied weekly to patients' scalps across the roughly 23-week study. The study, taken as a whole, reports: Healthy individuals' immune responses may differ from those of donors, who had alopecia.

The time point denotes: patch test 2, 6 weeks after DPC sensitization. Indicated treatment: therapeutic diphenylcyclopropenone sensitization with weekly scalp DPC. The V end lost 0 bases, the J end lost 0 bases, and 5 bases lay between the germline ends. Germline-derived CDR1 and CDR2 are SGHDN and FVKESK. There are 15 residues in the CDR3. The table lists this clonotype with many counts. Its antigen is unknown. TCRdb called the RACE reads again in MiXCR, with one record for every CDR3 protein. This sample has around 130,000 distinct CDR3 sequences, with roughly 10% found just once. This clonotype originated in a woman between 45 and 65 years old with alopecia areata. Some clones in this sample may be carry-over from other donors' samples. This sequence joins TRBV14 and TRBJ1-4; D not resolved. Here the sequenced sample was whole blood, taken in connection with sensitization to the hapten diphenylcyclopropenone (DPC). As DNA, the CDR3 is TGTGCCAGCAGCCAAGAGAGGACAACTAATGAAAAACTGTTTTTT. It specifies CASSQERTTNEKLFF.